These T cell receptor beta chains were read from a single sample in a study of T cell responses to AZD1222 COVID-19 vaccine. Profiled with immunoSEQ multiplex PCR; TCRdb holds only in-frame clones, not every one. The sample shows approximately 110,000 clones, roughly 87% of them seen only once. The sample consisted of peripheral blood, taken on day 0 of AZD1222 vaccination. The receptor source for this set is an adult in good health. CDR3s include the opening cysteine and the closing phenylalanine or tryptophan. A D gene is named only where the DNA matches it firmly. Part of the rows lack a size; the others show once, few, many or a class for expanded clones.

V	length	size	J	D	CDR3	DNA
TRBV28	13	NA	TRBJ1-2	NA	CASSGGLNYGYTF	TGTGCCAGCAGTGGAGGTTTGAACTATGGCTACACCTTC
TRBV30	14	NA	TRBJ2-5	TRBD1	CAWSQTGVRETQYF	TGTGCCTGGAGTCAGACAGGGGTCCGGGAGACCCAGTACTTC
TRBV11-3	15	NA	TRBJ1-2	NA	CASSSDSTLNYGYTF	TGTGCCAGCAGCTCGGACAGCACCCTTAACTATGGCTACACCTTC
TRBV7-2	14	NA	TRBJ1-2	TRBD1	CASSLSRGDYGYTF	TGTGCCAGCAGCTTAAGCAGGGGGGACTATGGCTACACCTTC
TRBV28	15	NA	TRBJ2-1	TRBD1	CASSSVQGRPNEQFF	TGTGCCAGCAGCTCTGTACAGGGGAGACCCAATGAGCAGTTCTTC
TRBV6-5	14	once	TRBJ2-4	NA	CASTAGLSKNIQYF	TGTGCCAGCACCGCTGGACTTTCCAAAAACATTCAGTACTTC
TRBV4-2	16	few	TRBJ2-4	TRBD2	CASSQGTSGRENIQYF	TGTGCCAGCAGCCAAGGGACTAGCGGGAGAGAGAACATTCAGTACTTC
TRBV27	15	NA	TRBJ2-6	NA	CASSSGFWGANVLTF	TGTGCCAGCAGTTCAGGGTTTTGGGGGGCCAACGTCCTGACTTTC
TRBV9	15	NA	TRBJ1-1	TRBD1	CASSPGTGPNTEAFF	TGTGCCAGCAGCCCCGGGACAGGGCCGAACACTGAAGCTTTCTTT
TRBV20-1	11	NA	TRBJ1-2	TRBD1	CSASQGDGYTF	TGCAGTGCTAGCCAGGGGGATGGCTACACCTTC
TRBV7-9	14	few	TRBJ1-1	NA	CASSLEAGNTEAFF	TGTGCCAGCAGCTTAGAGGCAGGGAACACTGAAGCTTTCTTT
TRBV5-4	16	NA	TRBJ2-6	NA	CASRLRGGHKANVLTF	TGTGCCAGCCGCCTCCGGGGCGGACACAAGGCCAACGTCCTGACTTTC
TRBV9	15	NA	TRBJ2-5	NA	CASSVATGHMGTQYF	TGTGCCAGCAGCGTAGCTACGGGGCATATGGGGACCCAGTACTTC
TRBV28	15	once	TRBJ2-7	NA	CASSSGPRLTYEQYF	TGTGCCAGCAGTTCGGGACCGAGACTCACCTACGAGCAGTACTTC
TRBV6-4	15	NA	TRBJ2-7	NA	CASSENVASVSEQYF	TGTGCCAGCAGTGAGAATGTAGCGTCGGTTTCCGAGCAGTACTTC
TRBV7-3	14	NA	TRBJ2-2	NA	CASSYAGDTGELFF	TGTGCCAGCAGCTACGCAGGAGATACCGGGGAGCTGTTTTTT
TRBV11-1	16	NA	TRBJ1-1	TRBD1	CASSPMAQGESTEAFF	TGTGCCAGCAGCCCCATGGCCCAGGGGGAAAGCACTGAAGCTTTCTTT
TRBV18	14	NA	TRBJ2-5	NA	CASSPPVTQETQYF	TGTGCCAGCTCACCACCGGTGACTCAGGAGACCCAGTACTTC
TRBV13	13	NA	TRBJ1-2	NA	CASSLGSGDGYTF	TGTGCCAGCAGCTTAGGGTCCGGGGATGGCTACACCTTC
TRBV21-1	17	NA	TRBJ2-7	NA	CASSKRFEGRARHEQYF	TGTGCCAGCAGCAAACGGTTTGAGGGCAGGGCTCGGCACGAGCAGTACTTC
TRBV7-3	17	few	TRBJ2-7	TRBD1	CASSLGTGGMSSYEQYF	TGTGCCAGCAGCCTTGGGACAGGGGGTATGTCCTCCTACGAGCAGTACTTC
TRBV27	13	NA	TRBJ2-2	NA	CASRGQSTGELFF	TGTGCCAGCAGGGGGCAGTCCACCGGGGAGCTGTTTTTT
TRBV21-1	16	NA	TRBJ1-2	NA	CASSKVSSQRNYGYTF	TGTGCCAGCAGCAAAGTGAGTAGTCAGCGAAACTATGGCTACACCTTC
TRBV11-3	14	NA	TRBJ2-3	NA	CASSWGVPTATQYF	TGTGCCAGCAGCTGGGGGGTCCCCACAGCTACGCAGTATTTT
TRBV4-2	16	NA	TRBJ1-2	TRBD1	CASSQDRTGGKYGYTF	TGTGCCAGCAGCCAAGATCGTACAGGGGGCAAGTATGGCTACACCTTC
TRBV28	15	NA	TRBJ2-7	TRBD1	CASSEQGLSGYEQYF	TGTGCCAGCAGTGAACAGGGGTTGTCTGGATACGAGCAGTACTTC
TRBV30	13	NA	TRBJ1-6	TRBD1	CAWRWDRNSPLHF	TGTGCCTGGAGATGGGACAGAAATTCACCCCTCCACTTT
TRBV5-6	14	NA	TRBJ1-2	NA	CASSLWQGSYGYTF	TGTGCCAGCAGCTTGTGGCAGGGGAGCTATGGCTACACCTTC
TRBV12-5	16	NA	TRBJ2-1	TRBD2	CASGLLTGGPTNEQFF	TGTGCTAGTGGTTTGCTAACGGGAGGGCCGACCAATGAGCAGTTCTTC
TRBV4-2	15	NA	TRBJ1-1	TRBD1	CASSLQGAGNTEAFF	TGTGCCAGCAGCCTACAGGGGGCTGGGAACACTGAAGCTTTCTTT
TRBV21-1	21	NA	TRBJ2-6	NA	CASSKAVNLGTVNSGANVLTF	TGTGCCAGCAGCAAAGCCGTAAACCTGGGGACGGTCAACTCTGGGGCCAACGTCCTGACTTTC
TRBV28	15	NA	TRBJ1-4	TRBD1	CASSVPQGNNEKLFF	TGTGCCAGCAGTGTCCCACAGGGGAATAATGAAAAACTGTTTTTT
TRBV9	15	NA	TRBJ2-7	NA	CASSPYKAITYEQYF	TGTGCCAGCTCCCCGTATAAAGCGATTACCTACGAGCAGTACTTC
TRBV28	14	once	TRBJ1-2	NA	CASSLDRYFIGYTF	TGTGCCAGCAGTTTAGACAGGTACTTTATTGGCTACACCTTC
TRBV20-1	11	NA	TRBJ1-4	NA	CSAFLNEKLFF	TGCAGTGCTTTCCTGAATGAAAAACTGTTTTTT
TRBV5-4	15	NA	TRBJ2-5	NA	CASSLQGSLQETQYF	TGTGCCAGCAGCTTGCAGGGCTCCCTCCAAGAGACCCAGTACTTC
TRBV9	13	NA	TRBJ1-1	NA	CASSALGGTEAFF	TGTGCCAGCAGCGCGTTAGGGGGCACTGAAGCTTTCTTT
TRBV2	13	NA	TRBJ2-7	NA	CASSEGHRYEQYF	TGTGCCAGCAGTGAAGGACACCGCTACGAGCAGTACTTC
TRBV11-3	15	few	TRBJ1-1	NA	CASSWSPDRNTEAFF	TGTGCCAGCAGTTGGTCCCCGGACCGGAACACTGAAGCTTTCTTT
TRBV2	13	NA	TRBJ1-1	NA	CASSEGWNTEAFF	TGTGCCAGCAGTGAAGGTTGGAACACTGAAGCTTTCTTT
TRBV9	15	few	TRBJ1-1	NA	CASSVLDTSNTEAFF	TGTGCCAGCAGCGTACTCGACACCTCGAACACTGAAGCTTTCTTT
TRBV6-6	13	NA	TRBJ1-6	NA	CASGQIYNSPLHF	TGTGCCAGCGGACAGATCTATAATTCACCCCTCCACTTT
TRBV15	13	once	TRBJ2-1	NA	CATSRQRNNEQFF	TGTGCCACCAGCAGACAGAGGAACAATGAGCAGTTCTTC
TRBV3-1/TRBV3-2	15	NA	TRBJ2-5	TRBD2	CASSLLSGGATAQYF	TGTGCCAGCAGCCTCCTTAGCGGGGGGGCGACGGCCCAGTACTTC
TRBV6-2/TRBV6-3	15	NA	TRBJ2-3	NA	CASSSPGSRADTQYF	TGTGCCAGCAGTTCCCCGGGGTCTAGGGCAGATACGCAGTATTTT